This TCR beta chain is from a study of radiotherapy plus CTLA-4 blockade in lung cancer. The CDR3 has 13 amino acids. Germline V CDR1 and CDR2: SGDLS, YYNGEE. V was pared by 0 bases and J by 6 bases, with 10 bases between. Generated by immunoSEQ multiplex PCR, the TCRdb table keeps only in-frame clones and is missing some. The table includes about 25,000 clones, around 71% detected once. Those patients who had chemo-refractory metastatic non-small-cell lung cancer were given focal radiation along with CTLA-4 blockade through ipilimumab. The sample in question was peripheral blood, obtained from a patient treated with radiotherapy plus ipilimumab. V and J are TRBV9 and TRBJ2-7; D perhaps matches TRBD1 (5 bases). The clonotype was recovered from a human donor with non-small cell lung cancer whose response to radiotherapy plus ipilimumab could not be evaluated. The CDR3: CASSVAPTGEQYF. The CDR3 DNA follows: TGTGCCAGCAGCGTAGCCCCAACAGGCGAGCAGTACTTC.